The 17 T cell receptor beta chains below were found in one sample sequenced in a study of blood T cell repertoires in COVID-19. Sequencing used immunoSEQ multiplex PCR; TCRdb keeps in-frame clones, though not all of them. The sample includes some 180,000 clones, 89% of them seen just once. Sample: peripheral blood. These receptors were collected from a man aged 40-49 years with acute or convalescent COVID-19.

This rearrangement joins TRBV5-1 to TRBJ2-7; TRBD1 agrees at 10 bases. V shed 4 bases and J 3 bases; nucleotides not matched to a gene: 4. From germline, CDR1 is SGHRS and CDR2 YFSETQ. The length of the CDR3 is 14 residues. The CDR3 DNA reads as TGCGCCAGCAGCACCTGGACAGGGGGCTACGAGCAGTACTTC. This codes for CASSTWTGGYEQYF.

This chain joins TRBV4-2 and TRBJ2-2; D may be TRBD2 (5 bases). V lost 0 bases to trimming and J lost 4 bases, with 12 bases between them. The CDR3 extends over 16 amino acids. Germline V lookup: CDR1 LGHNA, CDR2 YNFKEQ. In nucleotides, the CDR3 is TGTGCCAGCAGCCAAGATCCCGGGGTGGGCACCGGGGAGCTGTTTTTT. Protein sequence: CASSQDPGVGTGELFF.

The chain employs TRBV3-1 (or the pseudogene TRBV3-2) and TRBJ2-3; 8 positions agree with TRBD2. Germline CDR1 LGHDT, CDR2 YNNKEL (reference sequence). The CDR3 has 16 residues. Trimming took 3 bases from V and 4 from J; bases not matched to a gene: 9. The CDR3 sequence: CASSHDGGGRADTQYF. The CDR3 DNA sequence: TGTGCCAGCAGCCATGACGGGGGGGGCAGGGCAGATACGCAGTATTTT.

The CDR3 spells CASSQLTGPPGELFF. CDR3 DNA sequence: TGTGCCAGCAGCCAGCTAACAGGGCCCCCCGGGGAGCTGTTTTTT. J is TRBJ2-2 and V is TRBV7-2; weak D call: TRBD1 (6 bases). From germline, CDR1 is SGHTA and CDR2 FQGNSA. The CDR3 length is 15 residues. The V end was cut by 5 bases, the J end by 6 bases, with 16 bases between.

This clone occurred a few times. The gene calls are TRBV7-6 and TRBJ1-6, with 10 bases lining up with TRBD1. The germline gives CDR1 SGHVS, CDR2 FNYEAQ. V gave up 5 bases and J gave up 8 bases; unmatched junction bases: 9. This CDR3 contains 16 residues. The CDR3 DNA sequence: TGTGCCAGCAGCCAAACGACAGGGGGCGGAGATTCACCCCTCCACTTT. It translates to CASSQTTGGGDSPLHF.

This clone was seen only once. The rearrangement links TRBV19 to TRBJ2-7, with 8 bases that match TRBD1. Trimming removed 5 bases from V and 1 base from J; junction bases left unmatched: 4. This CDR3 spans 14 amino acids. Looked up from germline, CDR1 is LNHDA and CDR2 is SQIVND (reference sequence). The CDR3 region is CASSGTGVSYEQYF. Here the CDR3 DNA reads TGTGCCAGTAGTGGGACAGGCGTATCCTACGAGCAGTACTTC.

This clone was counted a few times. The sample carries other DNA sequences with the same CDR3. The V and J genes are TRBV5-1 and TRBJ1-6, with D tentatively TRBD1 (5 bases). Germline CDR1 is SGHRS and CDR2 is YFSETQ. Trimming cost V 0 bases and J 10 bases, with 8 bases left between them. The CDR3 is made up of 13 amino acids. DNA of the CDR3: TGCGCCAGCAGCTTGGAGACAGACTCACCCCTCCACTTT. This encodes CASSLETDSPLHF. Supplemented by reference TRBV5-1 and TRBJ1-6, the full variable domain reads KAGVTQTPRYLIKTRGQQVTLSCSPISGHRSVSWYQQTPGQGLQFLFEYFSETQRNKGNFPGRFSGRQFSNSRSEMNVSTLELGDSALYLCASSLETDSPLHFGNGTRLTVT.

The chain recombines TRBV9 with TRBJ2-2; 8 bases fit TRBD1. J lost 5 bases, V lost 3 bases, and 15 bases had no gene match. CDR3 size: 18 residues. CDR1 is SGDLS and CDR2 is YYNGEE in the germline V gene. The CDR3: CASSGRGRGQGLTGELFF. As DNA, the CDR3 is TGTGCCAGCAGCGGTCGTGGGAGAGGACAGGGTTTAACCGGGGAGCTGTTTTTT.

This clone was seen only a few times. The CDR3 reads CASGIYGGTEAFF. The CDR3 nucleotides are TGCGCCAGCGGGATTTACGGGGGTACTGAAGCTTTCTTT. This sequence joins TRBV10-2 and TRBJ1-1, with D possibly being TRBD1 (5 bases). The germline V and J ends were trimmed by 8 bases and 5 bases, with 15 bases remaining between them. The CDR3 covers 13 residues. From germline, CDR1 is WSHSY and CDR2 SAAADI.

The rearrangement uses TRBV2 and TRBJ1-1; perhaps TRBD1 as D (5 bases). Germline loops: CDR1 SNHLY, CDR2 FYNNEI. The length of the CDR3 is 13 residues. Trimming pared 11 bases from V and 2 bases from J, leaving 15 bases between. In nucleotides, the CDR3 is TGTGCCGGGGGACTACAGTTTAACACTGAAGCTTTCTTT. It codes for CAGGLQFNTEAFF.

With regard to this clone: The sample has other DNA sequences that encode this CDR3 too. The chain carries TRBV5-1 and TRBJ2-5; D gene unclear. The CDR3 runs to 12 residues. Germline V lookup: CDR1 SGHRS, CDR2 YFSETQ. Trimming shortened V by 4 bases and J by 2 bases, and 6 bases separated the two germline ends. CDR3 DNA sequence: TGCGCCAGCAGCCGCCAGCAAGAGACCCAGTACTTC. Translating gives CASSRQQETQYF.

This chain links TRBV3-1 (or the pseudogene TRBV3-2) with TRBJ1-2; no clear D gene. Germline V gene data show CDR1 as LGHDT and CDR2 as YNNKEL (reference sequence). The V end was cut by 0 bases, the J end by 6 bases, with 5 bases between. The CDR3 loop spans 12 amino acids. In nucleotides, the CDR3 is TGTGCCAGCAGCCAAGAGCGTAATGGCTACACCTTC. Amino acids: CASSQERNGYTF.

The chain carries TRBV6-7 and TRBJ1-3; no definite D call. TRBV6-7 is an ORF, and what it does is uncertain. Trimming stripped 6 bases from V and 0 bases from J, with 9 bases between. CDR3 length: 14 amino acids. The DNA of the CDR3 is TGTGCCAGCAGCCCCGGGAGCTCTGGAAACACCATATATTTT. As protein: CASSPGSSGNTIYF.

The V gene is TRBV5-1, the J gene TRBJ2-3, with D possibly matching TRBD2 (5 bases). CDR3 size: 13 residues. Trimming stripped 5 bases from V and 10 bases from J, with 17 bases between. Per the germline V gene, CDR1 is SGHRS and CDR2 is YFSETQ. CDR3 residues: CASSSQTDYAQYF. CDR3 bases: TGCGCCAGCAGTTCCCAAACAGACTATGCGCAGTATTTT.

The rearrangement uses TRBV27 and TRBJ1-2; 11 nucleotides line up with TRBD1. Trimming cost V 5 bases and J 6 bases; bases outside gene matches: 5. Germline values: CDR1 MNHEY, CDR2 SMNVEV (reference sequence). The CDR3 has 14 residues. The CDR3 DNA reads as TGTGCCAGCAGTAGCTGGGACAGGGGGAATGGCTACACCTTC. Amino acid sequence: CASSSWDRGNGYTF.

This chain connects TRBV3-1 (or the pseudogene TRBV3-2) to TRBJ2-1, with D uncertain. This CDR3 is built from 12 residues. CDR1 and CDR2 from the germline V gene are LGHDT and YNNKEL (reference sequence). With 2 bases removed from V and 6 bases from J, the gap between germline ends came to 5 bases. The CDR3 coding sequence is TGTGCCAGCAGCCAATCGAGCAATGAGCAGTTCTTC. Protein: CASSQSSNEQFF.

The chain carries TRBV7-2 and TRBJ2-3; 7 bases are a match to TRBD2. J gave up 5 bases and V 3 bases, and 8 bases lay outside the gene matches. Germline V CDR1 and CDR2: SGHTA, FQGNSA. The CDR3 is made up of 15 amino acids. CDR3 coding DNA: TGTGCCAGCAGCTTGCGGGGCGAGCGGGGAGATACGCAGTATTTT. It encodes CASSLRGERGDTQYF.